This T cell receptor (beta chain) was captured in a study of cytomegalovirus exposure and HLA in healthy donors. With 60 Vbeta and 13 Jbeta primers, the PCR was carried out. Assay: immunoSEQ multiplex PCR; the TCRdb copy retains only in-frame clones and omits some. The repertoire includes about 270,000 clones, around 65% of them detected once, and approximately 2.1% sits in the top ten. V trimming: 0 bases; J trimming: 4 bases; junction bases outside the gene matches: 2. The CDR3 is 15 amino acids. From germline, CDR1 is SGHRS and CDR2 YFSETQ. Study conclusions and caveats: TCR beta V segments were, for the most part, productive about 90% or about 30% of the time in an earlier analysis. Relative to equally common others, HLA-associated TCR beta chains showed greater clonal expansion in a later analysis.

In this sample, this clone turned up once. Its antigen is as yet unknown. The chain employs TRBV5-1 and TRBJ2-1; 9 nucleotides line up with TRBD1. The sample was PBMCs. The receptor's source is a female donor in good health and CMV-seronegative. For the CDR3, the DNA is TGCGCCAGCAGCTTGGCGGGACAGGGTTACAATGAGCAGTTCTTC. As protein: CASSLAGQGYNEQFF.